The 22 T cell receptor beta chains listed next were all sequenced from one sample in a study of blood T cell repertoires in COVID-19. The repertoire was sequenced with immunoSEQ multiplex PCR; TCRdb's copy has only in-frame clones and lacks some. The sample carries some 200,000 clones, 94% recorded once. Sample: peripheral blood. These TCRs come from a man in his thirties or forties with COVID-19, enrolled during active disease.

V and J are TRBV7-3 and TRBJ2-1; TRBD2 might be the D (5 bases). Trimming shortened V by 6 bases and J by 5 bases, and 8 bases separated the two germline ends. This CDR3 comprises 12 residues. CDR1 is SGHTA and CDR2 is FQGTGA in the germline V gene. Written as DNA, the CDR3 is TGTGCCAGCAGTTCGGGAAACAATGAGCAGTTCTTC. It yields the protein CASSSGNNEQFF.

The gene calls are TRBV5-1 and TRBJ2-5; 7 bases are a match to TRBD2. Looked up from germline, CDR1 is SGHRS and CDR2 is YFSETQ. This CDR3 has 15 residues. J was trimmed by 4 bases and V by 2 bases; bases with no gene match: 8. The CDR3 DNA is TGCGCCAGCAGCTTCTCGCGGGGGACTCCAGAGACCCAGTACTTC. Encoded protein: CASSFSRGTPETQYF.

The gene calls are TRBV30 and TRBJ1-4; possible D gene TRBD1, 6 bases. The CDR3 spans 17 residues. V lost 0 bases and J lost 0, with 14 bases in between. The germline gives CDR1 GTSNPN, CDR2 SVGIG (reference sequence). CDR3 nucleotide sequence: TGTGCCTGGAGTGTATTAAAGGGGACATCAACTAATGAAAAACTGTTTTTT. Protein: CAWSVLKGTSTNEKLFF. Together with reference TRBV30 and TRBJ1-4, the CDR3 gives the full variable domain: SQTIHQWPATLVQPVGSPLSLECTVEGTSNPNLYWYRQAAGRGLQLLFYSVGIGQISSEVPQNLSASRPQDRQFILSSKKLLLSDSGFYLCAWSVLKGTSTNEKLFFGSGTQLSVL.

The J gene is TRBJ2-7, the V gene TRBV6-5; TRBD1 might be the D (6 bases). Germline CDR1 reads MNHEY; CDR2 reads SVGAGI. CDR3 size: 16 residues. V was shortened by 0 bases and J by 0 bases, with 12 bases between the two germline ends. DNA of the CDR3: TGTGCCAGCAGTTACTCGTGGACAGATGCCTCCTACGAGCAGTACTTC. Protein: CASSYSWTDASYEQYF.

The rearrangement uses TRBV14 and TRBJ1-2; maybe TRBD1 (5 bases). With 2 bases removed from V and 6 bases from J, the gap between germline ends came to 16 bases. The CDR3 spans 15 residues. Germline lookup yields CDR1 SGHDN and CDR2 FVKESK. CDR3 coding DNA: TGTGCCAGCAGCCAAACTATGGGGGGGTTGGATGGCTACACCTTC. The encoded protein is CASSQTMGGLDGYTF.

V gene TRBV11-3 combines with J gene TRBJ2-3; TRBD1 is a possible D gene (6 bases). Germline V gene sequence: CDR1 SGHNT, CDR2 YENEEA. The ends were cut back, 5 bases at V and 2 bases at J, with 14 bases in the middle. This CDR3 contains 15 residues. CDR3 nucleotide sequence: TGTGCCAGCAGCGAGGGGGTGAGCACCACAGATACGCAGTATTTT. Residues: CASSEGVSTTDTQYF.

The chain employs TRBV5-4 and TRBJ2-1, with a tentative D call TRBD2 (6 bases). Per germline, CDR1 SGHNT and CDR2 YYREEE (reference sequence). The CDR3 covers 12 residues. The V end lost 1 base, the J end lost 8 bases, and 7 bases lay between the germline ends. The CDR3 sequence is CASSLPSDEQFF. As DNA, the CDR3 is TGTGCCAGCAGCTTGCCTAGCGATGAGCAGTTCTTC. The variable domain in full, with the rest retrieved from reference TRBV5-4 and TRBJ2-1, is ETGVTQSPTHLIKTRGQQVTLRCSSQSGHNTVSWYQQALGQGPQFIFQYYREEENGRGNFPPRFSGLQFPNYSSELNVNALELDDSALYLCASSLPSDEQFFGPGTRLTVL.

This clone was recorded a few times. The chain employs TRBV6-5 and TRBJ1-5; a possible D gene is TRBD1 (5 bases). The ends were cut back, 4 bases at V and 7 bases at J, with 11 bases in the middle. Germline V CDR1 and CDR2: MNHEY, SVGAGI. The CDR3 consists of 13 residues. Written as DNA, the CDR3 is TGTGCCAGCAGTTCCAGGGTCGCGCAGCCCCAGCATTTT. Translation: CASSSRVAQPQHF.

In its sample, this clone was seen a few times. The chain couples TRBV9 to TRBJ2-7; TRBD2 matches at 9 bases. Looked up from germline, CDR1 is SGDLS and CDR2 is YYNGEE. The CDR3 has 16 residues. After removal of 0 bases from V and 3 bases from J, the junction contained 7 bases not matched to a gene. The CDR3 here is CASSVGASGEYYEQYF. CDR3 nucleotides: TGTGCCAGCAGCGTAGGGGCTAGCGGGGAATACTACGAGCAGTACTTC. Based on the CDR3 plus reference TRBV9 and TRBJ2-7, the full variable domain is DSGVTQTPKHLITATGQRVTLRCSPRSGDLSVYWYQQSLDQGLQFLIQYYNGEERAKGNILERFSAQQFPDLHSELNLSSLELGDSALYFCASSVGASGEYYEQYFGPGTRLTVT.

The genes are TRBV9 and TRBJ1-4; 9 nucleotides line up with TRBD1. This CDR3 region has 14 residues. J lost 11 bases, V lost 0 bases, and 5 bases had no gene match. Germline-derived CDR1 and CDR2 are SGDLS and YYNGEE. CDR3 in DNA: TGTGCCAGCAGCGTAGAACAGGGGGCGGAGAAACTGTTTTTT. Translating gives CASSVEQGAEKLFF.

The chain links TRBV6-4 to TRBJ2-1; the match to TRBD2 covers 10 bases. CDR3 size: 16 residues. Losses at the gene ends were 3 bases for V and 3 bases for J; bases not matched to a gene: 5. The germline V gene has CDR1 MRHNA and CDR2 SNTAGT. CDR3 amino acids: CASSELGTSDYNEQFF. CDR3 sequence (DNA): TGTGCCAGCAGTGAATTGGGGACTAGCGACTACAATGAGCAGTTCTTC.

The chain links TRBV3-1 (or the pseudogene TRBV3-2) to TRBJ2-1; 11 nucleotides align to TRBD2. The CDR3 is 20 amino acids. Per the germline V gene, CDR1 is LGHDT and CDR2 is YNNKEL (reference sequence). V shed 4 bases, J shed 0 bases, and the junction held 14 bases outside the gene matches. The CDR3 here is CASSRLAGTSGPSSYNEQFF. For the CDR3, the DNA is TGTGCCAGCAGCCGACTTGCCGGGACTAGCGGCCCGAGCTCCTACAATGAGCAGTTCTTC.

This chain connects TRBV4-2 to TRBJ2-5, with TRBD2 matching 7 bases. The CDR3 contains 15 residues. CDR1 LGHNA and CDR2 YNFKEQ come from the germline V gene. The J segment lost 4 bases and the V segment lost 0 bases, leaving 5 bases of the junction unmatched. The CDR3: CASSQDRGVGETQYF. CDR3 nucleotides: TGTGCCAGCAGCCAAGATCGGGGGGTGGGAGAGACCCAGTACTTC.

About this clone: Additional DNA sequences in this sample encode the identical CDR3. This chain uses TRBV6-1 with TRBJ1-3; D is perhaps TRBD1 (6 bases). Trimming stripped 3 bases from V and 1 base from J, with 7 bases between. Germline CDR1 is MNHNS and CDR2 is SASEGT. CDR3 length equals 14 residues. The CDR3 DNA sequence: TGTGCCAGCAGTGAGACAGGATCTGGAAACACCATATATTTT. This sequence encodes CASSETGSGNTIYF.

The count of this clone is one. J is TRBJ1-1 and V is TRBV6-5; D is unresolved. V shed 0 bases and J shed 5 bases, with 13 bases lying between them. The CDR3 length is 15 residues. CDR1 is MNHEY and CDR2 is SVGAGI in the germline V gene. DNA for the CDR3: TGTGCCAGCAGTTACTCCGCCACATCGGGGACTGAAGCTTTCTTT. Its translation is CASSYSATSGTEAFF.

CDR3 sequence: CASSYRRGDNEQFF. CDR3 coding DNA: TGTGCCAGCAGTTACCGTCGGGGGGACAATGAGCAGTTCTTC. V is TRBV6-6 and J is TRBJ2-1, with 7 bases identical to TRBD2. Germline CDR1 MNHNY, CDR2 SVGAGI (reference sequence). V trimming: 2 bases; J trimming: 5 bases; junction bases outside the gene matches: 3. CDR3 length: 14 residues.

The gene calls are TRBV2 and TRBJ1-5; 8 bases are a match to TRBD1. Germline trimming cut 6 bases from V and 8 bases from J; bases unmatched to any gene: 9. Germline V lookup: CDR1 SNHLY, CDR2 FYNNEI. This CDR3 is 14 amino acids long. The CDR3 here is CASSRQGSNEPQHF. DNA for the CDR3: TGTGCCAGCAGCCGACAGGGGTCAAATGAGCCCCAGCATTTT.

J is TRBJ2-7 and V is TRBV5-6; TRBD1 matches 7 bases. V lost 3 bases to trimming and J lost 3 bases; unmatched junction nucleotides: 6. The CDR3 is made up of 14 amino acids. Germline V gene data show CDR1 as SGHDT and CDR2 as YYEEEE. The CDR3 here is CASSSTGFSYEQYF. CDR3 DNA sequence: TGTGCCAGCAGCTCGACAGGGTTTAGCTACGAGCAGTACTTC. The variable domain in full, completed from reference TRBV5-6 and TRBJ2-7, reads DAGVTQSPTHLIKTRGQQVTLRCSPKSGHDTVSWYQQALGQGPQFIFQYYEEEERQRGNFPDRFSGHQFPNYSSELNVNALLLGDSALYLCASSSTGFSYEQYFGPGTRLTVT.

The chain combines TRBV6-5 with TRBJ1-2; no firm D call. Trimming took 7 bases from V and 2 from J, leaving 8 bases between them. In germline, CDR1 is MNHEY, CDR2 SVGAGI. This CDR3 region has 12 residues. CDR3 residues: CASMSGNYGYTF. Here the CDR3 DNA reads TGTGCCAGCATGTCGGGGAACTATGGCTACACCTTC.

This chain links TRBV3-1 (or the pseudogene TRBV3-2) with TRBJ2-2, with TRBD2 matching over 8 bases. The CDR3 covers 18 residues. Germline CDR1 reads LGHDT; CDR2 reads YNNKEL (reference sequence). The ends lost 2 bases at V and 4 bases at J; junction bases unmatched: 12. In DNA, the CDR3 is TGTGCCAGCAGCCAAAGGCGGGGGGACCTTAGGGGCACCGGGGAGCTGTTTTTT. Encoded protein: CASSQRRGDLRGTGELFF.

V and J are TRBV7-2 and TRBJ2-1; 9 bases are shared with TRBD2. The V gene end was trimmed by 5 bases and the J gene end by 3 bases; junction bases not matched to a gene: 8. The CDR3 is 16 residues long. Germline V gene sequence: CDR1 SGHTA, CDR2 FQGNSA. The CDR3 is CASSQGPSGDYNEQFF. CDR3 DNA: TGTGCCAGCAGCCAGGGGCCTAGCGGGGACTACAATGAGCAGTTCTTC.

This chain uses TRBV7-9 with TRBJ2-5, with a tentative D call TRBD2 (6 bases). Germline assignment: CDR1 SEHNR and CDR2 FQNEAQ (reference sequence). There are 15 residues in the CDR3. Trimming cost V 4 bases and J 3 bases, with 15 bases left between them. This CDR3 reads CASSSRDGPEETQYF. The CDR3 DNA sequence: TGTGCCAGCAGCTCGCGGGACGGGCCAGAAGAGACCCAGTACTTC. Variable domain in full (rest from reference TRBV7-9 and TRBJ2-5): DTGVSQNPRHKITKRGQNVTFRCDPISEHNRLYWYRQTLGQGPEFLTYFQNEAQLEKSRLLSDRFSAERPKGSFSTLEIQRTEQGDSAMYLCASSSRDGPEETQYFGPGTRLLVL.